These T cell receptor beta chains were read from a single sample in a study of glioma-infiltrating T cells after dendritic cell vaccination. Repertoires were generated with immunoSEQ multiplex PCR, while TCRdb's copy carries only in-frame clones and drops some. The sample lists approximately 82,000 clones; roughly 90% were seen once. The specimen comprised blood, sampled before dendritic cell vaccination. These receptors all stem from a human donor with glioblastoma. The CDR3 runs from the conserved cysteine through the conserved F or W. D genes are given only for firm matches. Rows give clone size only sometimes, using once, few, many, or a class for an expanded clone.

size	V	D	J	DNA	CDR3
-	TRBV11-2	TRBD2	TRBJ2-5	TGTGCCAGCAGCCGGGGTACAAGCGGGAGGCGGGTTGGGGAGACCCAGTACTTC	CASSRGTSGRRVGETQYF
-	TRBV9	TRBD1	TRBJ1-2	TGTGCCAGCAGCGTTAACCCCCGGGACAGGGTAAATGGCTACACCTTC	CASSVNPRDRVNGYTF
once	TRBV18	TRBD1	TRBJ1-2	TGTGCCAGCTCACCGGGACAGGGAACTTTCGGCTACACCTTC	CASSPGQGTFGYTF
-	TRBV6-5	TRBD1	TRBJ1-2	TGTGCCAGCAGACAGGGGGCGAATAACTATGGCTACACCTTC	CASRQGANNYGYTF
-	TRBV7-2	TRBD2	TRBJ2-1	TGTGCCAGCAGCTTAGGAAGGGGAGGGGCGTCGTTCTTC	CASSLGRGGASFF
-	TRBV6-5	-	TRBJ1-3	TGTGCCAGCAGTTTTCAGGGGCCTGGAAACACCATATATTTT	CASSFQGPGNTIYF
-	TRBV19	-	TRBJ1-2	TGTGCCAGTAGTGACCAGGGTTATGGCTACACCTTC	CASSDQGYGYTF
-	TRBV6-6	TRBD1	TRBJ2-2	TGTGCCAGCAGTTCCGGGACAGGGAGTATTACCGGGGAGCTGTTTTTT	CASSSGTGSITGELFF
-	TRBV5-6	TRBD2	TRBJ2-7	TGTGCCAGCAGCCAGGGACTAGCGGGAGGACCAAGCTCCTACGAGCAGTACTTC	CASSQGLAGGPSSYEQYF
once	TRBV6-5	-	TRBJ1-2	TGTGCCAGCAGTTATTCCACAGGAGGGGTTGGCTACACCTTC	CASSYSTGGVGYTF
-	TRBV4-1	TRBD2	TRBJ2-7	TGCGCCAGCAGCCAAACCGCTAGCGGGAGCTTCTACGAGCAGTACTTC	CASSQTASGSFYEQYF
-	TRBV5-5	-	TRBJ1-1	TGTGCCAGCAGCGAGATCCGTATCACTGAAGCTTTCTTT	CASSEIRITEAFF
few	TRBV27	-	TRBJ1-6	TGTGCCAGCAGGGACCCGGGGAGACCCCTCCACTTT	CASRDPGRPLHF
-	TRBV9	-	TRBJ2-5	TGTGCCAGCAGTCCAGCGGCAAGGGGGGAGACCCAGTACTTC	CASSPAARGETQYF
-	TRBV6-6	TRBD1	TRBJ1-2	TGTGCCTTGTCCCGACAGGGGAGTAGTATTGGCTACACCTTC	CALSRQGSSIGYTF
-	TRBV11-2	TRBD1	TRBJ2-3	TGTGCCAGCAGCTTCGCCGGACAGGTTACAGATACGCAGTATTTT	CASSFAGQVTDTQYF
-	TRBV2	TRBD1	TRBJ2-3	TGTGCCAGCAGTGATCAGGGGGTCGCCACGGATACGCAGTATTTT	CASSDQGVATDTQYF
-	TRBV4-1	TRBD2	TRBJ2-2	TGCGCCAGCAGCCAAGAATTCAGACTAGCGGGCGCGAACACCGGGGAGCTGTTTTTT	CASSQEFRLAGANTGELFF